These T cell receptor beta chains were read from a single sample in a study of cytomegalovirus exposure and HLA in healthy donors. Only in-frame clones appear in the TCRdb table, and some are missing; sequencing was by immunoSEQ multiplex PCR. The repertoire consists of about 330,000 clones, with about nine tenths occurring once and the leading ten covering approximately 0.84%. What was sequenced was PBMCs. These receptors were taken from a young woman in good health and CMV-seronegative. Both conserved end residues are part of each CDR3. The order of the fields is clone size, D gene, V gene, J gene, CDR3 protein, CDR3 DNA. The D gene is left open where the match is weak. A clone size is listed for some rows: how often the clone was seen (once, few, many), or a class if it is expanded.

size: .; D: .; V: TRBV7-6; J: TRBJ2-1; CDR3: CASSLRLSSYNEQFF; DNA: TGTGCCAGCAGCTTGAGACTAAGCTCCTACAATGAGCAGTTCTTC
size: .; D: .; V: TRBV6-1; J: TRBJ2-7; CDR3: CASSEGANGGYEQYF; DNA: TGTGCCAGCAGTGAAGGGGCGAACGGGGGCTACGAGCAGTACTTC
size: .; D: TRBD2; V: TRBV7-8; J: TRBJ2-3; CDR3: CASSPRGGVGADTQYF; DNA: TGTGCCAGCAGCCCCCGGGGGGGAGTAGGTGCAGATACGCAGTATTTT
size: .; D: TRBD2; V: TRBV7-2; J: TRBJ2-1; CDR3: CASKGLAGGPFTYNEQFF; DNA: TGTGCCAGCAAGGGACTAGCGGGAGGGCCATTCACCTACAATGAGCAGTTCTTC
size: .; D: .; V: TRBV7-9; J: TRBJ1-5; CDR3: CASSLDTQPQHF; DNA: TGTGCCAGCAGCTTAGACACTCAGCCCCAGCATTTT
size: .; D: TRBD2; V: TRBV9; J: TRBJ2-1; CDR3: CASSLGTSGLIEQFF; DNA: TGTGCCAGCAGCCTAGGGACTAGCGGGCTAATTGAGCAGTTCTTC
size: .; D: .; V: TRBV5-5; J: TRBJ2-2; CDR3: CASSWQRGGELFF; DNA: TGTGCCAGCAGCTGGCAGCGAGGGGGGGAGCTGTTTTTT
size: .; D: .; V: TRBV7-8; J: TRBJ2-7; CDR3: CASSPRRVNPSYEQYF; DNA: TGTGCCAGCAGCCCCCGGAGGGTTAATCCCTCCTACGAGCAGTACTTC
size: .; D: TRBD1; V: TRBV29-1; J: TRBJ1-1; CDR3: CSVEGQGTGQAFF; DNA: TGCAGCGTTGAAGGGCAGGGGACAGGGCAAGCTTTCTTT
size: .; D: TRBD2; V: TRBV5-1; J: TRBJ2-1; CDR3: CASSPGTSGKSADEQFF; DNA: TGCGCCAGTTCCCCCGGGACTAGCGGGAAGAGCGCCGATGAGCAGTTCTTC
size: .; D: .; V: TRBV19; J: TRBJ2-6; CDR3: CASSNPRGGRLSGANVLTF; DNA: TGTGCCAGTAGTAACCCTCGAGGCGGCCGCCTATCCGGGGCCAACGTCCTGACTTTC
size: .; D: TRBD1; V: TRBV19; J: TRBJ1-3; CDR3: CASRGGQEKFRNTIYF; DNA: TGTGCCAGTAGAGGGGGACAGGAAAAGTTCCGGAACACCATATATTTT
size: few; D: .; V: TRBV6-5; J: TRBJ1-2; CDR3: CASRLGPNYGYTF; DNA: TGTGCCAGCCGGTTGGGGCCTAACTATGGCTACACCTTC
size: .; D: .; V: TRBV6-6; J: TRBJ2-7; CDR3: CASSTLVHEQYF; DNA: TGTGCCAGCAGTACCCTAGTACACGAGCAGTACTTC
size: .; D: .; V: TRBV25-1; J: TRBJ2-3; CDR3: CASSGFRETDTQYF; DNA: TGTGCCAGCAGTGGTTTCCGGGAGACGGATACGCAGTATTTT
size: .; D: TRBD2; V: TRBV5-6; J: TRBJ2-5; CDR3: CASSLAGAGDF; DNA: TGTGCCAGCAGCTTGGCCGGGGCGGGGGACTTC
size: .; D: TRBD2; V: TRBV19; J: TRBJ2-1; CDR3: CASSIGPTSGSNEQFF; DNA: TGTGCCAGTAGTATAGGCCCAACTAGCGGGAGTAATGAGCAGTTCTTC
size: .; D: .; V: TRBV7-8; J: TRBJ2-1; CDR3: CASSLRPPQGIGYNEQFF; DNA: TGTGCCAGCAGCTTAAGGCCCCCACAGGGAATCGGATACAATGAGCAGTTCTTC
size: .; D: TRBD1; V: TRBV28; J: TRBJ2-5; CDR3: CASRAGTVQETQYF; DNA: TGTGCCAGCAGGGCCGGGACAGTCCAAGAGACCCAGTACTTC
size: .; D: .; V: TRBV21-1; J: TRBJ1-1; CDR3: CASSNRGTNTEAFF; DNA: TGTGCCAGCAGCAATAGGGGAACGAACACTGAAGCTTTCTTT
size: .; D: TRBD2; V: TRBV29-1; J: TRBJ2-7; CDR3: CSVGIAGPYEQYF; DNA: TGCAGCGTTGGAATAGCGGGGCCCTACGAGCAGTACTTC
size: .; D: TRBD1; V: TRBV7-6; J: TRBJ2-5; CDR3: CASSLRVYRGRLETQYF; DNA: TGTGCCAGCAGCCTCAGGGTTTACAGGGGGCGGCTTGAGACCCAGTACTTC
size: .; D: .; V: TRBV2; J: TRBJ1-5; CDR3: CASSWTPSNQPQHF; DNA: TGTGCCAGCAGCTGGACACCCAGCAATCAGCCCCAGCATTTT
size: .; D: .; V: TRBV18; J: TRBJ1-1; CDR3: CASSPIYRENTEAFF; DNA: TGTGCCAGCTCACCAATCTACAGAGAGAACACTGAAGCTTTCTTT